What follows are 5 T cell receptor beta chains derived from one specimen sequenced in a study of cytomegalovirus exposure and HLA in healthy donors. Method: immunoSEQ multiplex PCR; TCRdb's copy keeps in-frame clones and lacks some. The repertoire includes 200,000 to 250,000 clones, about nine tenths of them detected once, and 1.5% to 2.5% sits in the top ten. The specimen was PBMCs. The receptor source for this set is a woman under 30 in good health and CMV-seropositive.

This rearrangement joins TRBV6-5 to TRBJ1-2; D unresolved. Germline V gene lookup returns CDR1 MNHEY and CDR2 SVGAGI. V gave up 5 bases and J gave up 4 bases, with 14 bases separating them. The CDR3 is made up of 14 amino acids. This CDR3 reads CASSRGSSPYGYTF. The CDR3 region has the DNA TGTGCCAGCAGTCGCGGGAGCTCGCCCTATGGCTACACCTTC.

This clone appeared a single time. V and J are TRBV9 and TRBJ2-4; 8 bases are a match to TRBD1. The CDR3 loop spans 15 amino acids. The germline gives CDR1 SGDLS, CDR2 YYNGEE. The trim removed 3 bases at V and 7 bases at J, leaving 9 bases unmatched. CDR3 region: CASSGQPGGSNIQYF. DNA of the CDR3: TGTGCCAGCAGCGGTCAGCCAGGGGGCTCGAACATTCAGTACTTC. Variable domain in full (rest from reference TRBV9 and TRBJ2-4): DSGVTQTPKHLITATGQRVTLRCSPRSGDLSVYWYQQSLDQGLQFLIQYYNGEERAKGNILERFSAQQFPDLHSELNLSSLELGDSALYFCASSGQPGGSNIQYFGAGTRLSVL.

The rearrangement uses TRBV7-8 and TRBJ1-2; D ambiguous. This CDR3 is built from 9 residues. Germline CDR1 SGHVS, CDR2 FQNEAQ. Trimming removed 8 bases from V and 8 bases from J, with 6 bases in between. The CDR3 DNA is TGTGCCAGCTCAATCGGCTACACCTTC. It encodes CASSIGYTF.

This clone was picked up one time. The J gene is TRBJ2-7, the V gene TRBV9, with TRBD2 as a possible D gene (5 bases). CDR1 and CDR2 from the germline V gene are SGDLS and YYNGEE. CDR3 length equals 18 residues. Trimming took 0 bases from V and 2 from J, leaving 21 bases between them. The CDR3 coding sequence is TGTGCCAGCAGCGTAGCTACTGAGGGTGGCGGCAGCACCTACGAGCAGTACTTC. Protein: CASSVATEGGGSTYEQYF.

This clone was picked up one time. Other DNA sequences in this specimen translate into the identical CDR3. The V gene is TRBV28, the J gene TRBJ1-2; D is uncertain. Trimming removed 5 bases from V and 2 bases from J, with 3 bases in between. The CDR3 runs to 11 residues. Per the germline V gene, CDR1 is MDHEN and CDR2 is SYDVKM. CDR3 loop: CASSLNYGYTF. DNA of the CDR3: TGTGCCAGCAGTCTGAACTATGGCTACACCTTC.